The clone carrying this T cell receptor (beta chain) was seen more than once but under ten times. This entry belongs to a study of blood T cell repertoires in COVID-19. Study-wide background: T cells, B-cell-depleted T cells, or PBMCs supplied cDNA or gDNA.

Original processing methods: Nucleated cell counts were estimated from reference gene primer amplification. Method: immunoSEQ multiplex PCR; TCRdb's copy keeps in-frame clones and lacks some. V and J calls and clone size follow that table, whereas D and trimming were derived from the DNA. This sample has 230,000 or so clones, with over 80% found just once. The sample comprised peripheral blood. This TCR was recovered from a human donor in a cohort sampled during active COVID-19.

The CDR3 sequence is CASMDLGGARFTEAFF. The CDR3 nucleotides read TGTGCCAGCATGGACCTCGGGGGGGCGCGCTTTACTGAAGCTTTCTTT. V usage is TRBV2 and J usage is TRBJ1-1, with a weak D call TRBD1 (6 bases). Germline V gene sequence: CDR1 SNHLY, CDR2 FYNNEI. V was trimmed by 7 bases and J by 5 bases, leaving 23 bases between them. The CDR3 is 16 residues long.